The present entry profiles one T cell receptor (beta chain) with its context. This record comes from a study of control samples from healthy donors and cancer patients. CDR3 length equals 13 residues. V lost 1 base and J 4 bases, leaving 6 bases between the germline ends. Using immunoSEQ multiplex PCR, the repertoire was profiled, and TCRdb retains in-frame clones only, with some absent. The sample consists of some 100,000 clones, roughly three quarters of them appearing once. The chain joins TRBV12-3 or TRBV12-4 to TRBJ2-3; no reliable D call. The sequence was obtained from a woman younger than 45 in good health. What was sequenced was blood. CDR3 DNA: TGTGCCAGCAGTTTAGTGGACGCAGATACGCAGTATTTT. Residues: CASSLVDADTQYF.